These 3 T cell receptor beta chains share one sample of origin, sequenced in a study of shared clonotypes between healthy human individuals. Sequencing used immunoSEQ multiplex PCR; TCRdb keeps in-frame clones, though not all of them. The table has some 2.1 million clones, 85% to 95% seen once; the top ten hold more than 1.5%. Positively selected for CCR7, the CD45RO-negative cells used as naive CD8 cells excluded terminally differentiated effector memory CD45RA+ cells. Sequences were obtained from naive CD8+ T cells from PBMCs. The receptors originated from a man between 18 and 29 years old in good health. Some clones in this sample may be carry-over from other donors' samples.

The chain uses TRBV27 and TRBJ1-1, with a tentative D call TRBD1 (5 bases). The length of the CDR3 is 15 residues. Trimming removed 6 bases at V and 5 bases at J, with 19 bases between. Germline V CDR1 and CDR2: MNHEY, SMNVEV (reference sequence). The CDR3 region has the DNA TGTGCCAGCAGCCTGGCCGGGGCCAGGCGGACTGAAGCTTTCTTT. As protein: CASSLAGARRTEAFF.

V and J are TRBV28 and TRBJ2-7; tentatively, D is TRBD1 or TRBD2 (6 bases each). CDR1 and CDR2 from the germline V gene are MDHEN and SYDVKM. There are 15 residues in the CDR3. V was clipped by 0 bases and J by 2 bases, with 11 bases between them. The CDR3 sequence is CASSLWGGQTYEQYF. The CDR3 coding sequence is TGTGCCAGCAGTTTATGGGGAGGACAGACCTACGAGCAGTACTTC.

The chain uses TRBV6-5 and TRBJ2-2; perhaps TRBD1 as D (6 bases). Between the trimmed V and J ends, which lost 2 bases and 3 bases, there was a span of 10 bases. CDR3 length: 15 amino acids. In germline, CDR1 is MNHEY, CDR2 SVGAGI. The CDR3 region is CASSYGTSYTGELFF. The CDR3 coding sequence is TGTGCCAGCAGTTACGGGACATCCTACACCGGGGAGCTGTTTTTT.